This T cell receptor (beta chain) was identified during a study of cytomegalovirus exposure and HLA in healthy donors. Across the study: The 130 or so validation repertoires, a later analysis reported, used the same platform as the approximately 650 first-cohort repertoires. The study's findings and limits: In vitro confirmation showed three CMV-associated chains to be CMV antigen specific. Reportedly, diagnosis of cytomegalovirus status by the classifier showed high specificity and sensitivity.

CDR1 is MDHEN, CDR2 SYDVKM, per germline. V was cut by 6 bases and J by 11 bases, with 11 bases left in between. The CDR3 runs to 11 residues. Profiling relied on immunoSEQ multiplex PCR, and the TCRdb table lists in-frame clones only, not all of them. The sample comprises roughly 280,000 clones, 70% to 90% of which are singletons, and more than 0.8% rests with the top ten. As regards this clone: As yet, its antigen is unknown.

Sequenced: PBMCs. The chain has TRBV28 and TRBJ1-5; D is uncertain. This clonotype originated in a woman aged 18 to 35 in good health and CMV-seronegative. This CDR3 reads CASSSPPAQHF. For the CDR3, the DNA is TGTGCCAGCAGCTCTCCCCCGGCCCAGCATTTT.